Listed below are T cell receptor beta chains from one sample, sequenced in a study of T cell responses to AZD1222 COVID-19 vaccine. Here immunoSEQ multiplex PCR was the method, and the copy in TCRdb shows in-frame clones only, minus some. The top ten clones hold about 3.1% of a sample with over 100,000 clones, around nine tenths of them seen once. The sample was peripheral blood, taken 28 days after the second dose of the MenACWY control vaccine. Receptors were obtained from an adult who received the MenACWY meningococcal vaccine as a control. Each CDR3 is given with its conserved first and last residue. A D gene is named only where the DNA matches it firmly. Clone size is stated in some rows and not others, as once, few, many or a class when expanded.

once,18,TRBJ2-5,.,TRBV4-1,CASSQDLPDGTAQETQYF,TGCGCCAGCAGCCAGGACCTACCAGACGGGACTGCTCAAGAGACCCAGTACTTC
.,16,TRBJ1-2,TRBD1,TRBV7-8,CASSPRTGGAVYGYTF,TGTGCCAGCAGCCCCCGGACAGGGGGCGCAGTCTATGGCTACACCTTC
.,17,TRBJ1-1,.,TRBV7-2,CASSLAEGEGMNTEAFF,TGTGCCAGCAGCTTAGCCGAGGGGGAGGGCATGAACACTGAAGCTTTCTTT
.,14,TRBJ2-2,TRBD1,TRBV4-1,CAVGPGGYTGELFF,TGCGCCGTCGGACCAGGGGGCTATACCGGGGAGCTGTTTTTT
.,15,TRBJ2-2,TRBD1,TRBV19,CASSAVAGGTGELFF,TGTGCCAGTAGTGCCGTCGCAGGGGGCACCGGGGAGCTGTTTTTT
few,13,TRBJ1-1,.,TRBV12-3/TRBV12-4,CASSLAGNTEAFF,TGTGCCAGCAGTTTAGCCGGGAACACTGAAGCTTTCTTT
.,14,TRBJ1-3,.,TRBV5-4,CASSLEGFGNTIYF,TGTGCCAGCAGCTTGGAGGGCTTCGGAAACACCATATATTTT
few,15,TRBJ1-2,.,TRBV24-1,CATSDPYRGAYGYTF,TGTGCCACCAGTGACCCCTATCGGGGGGCATATGGCTACACCTTC
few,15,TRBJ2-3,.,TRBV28,CASSSGGAGTDTQYF,TGTGCCAGCAGCTCCGGTGGGGCCGGCACAGATACGCAGTATTTT
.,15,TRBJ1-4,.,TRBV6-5,CASSARGGVWEKLFF,TGTGCCAGCAGCGCACGAGGGGGGGTCTGGGAAAAACTGTTTTTT
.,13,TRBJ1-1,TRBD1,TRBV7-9,CASSSQGVTEAFF,TGTGCCAGCAGCTCACAGGGGGTCACTGAAGCTTTCTTT
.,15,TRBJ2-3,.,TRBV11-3,CASSKQGLARDTQYF,TGTGCCAGCAGCAAACAGGGCCTGGCTAGGGATACGCAGTATTTT
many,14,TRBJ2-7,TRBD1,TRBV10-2,CASRDGTGSYEQYF,TGCGCCAGCCGAGACGGGACAGGGTCCTACGAGCAGTACTTC
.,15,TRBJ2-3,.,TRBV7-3,CASSFSPGSTDTQYF,TGTGCCAGCAGCTTTTCTCCGGGGAGCACAGATACGCAGTATTTT
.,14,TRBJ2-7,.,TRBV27,CASSSRTIPYEQYF,TGTGCCAGCAGTTCCCGGACCATCCCCTACGAGCAGTACTTC
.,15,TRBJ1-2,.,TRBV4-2,CASSQAPGDGYGYTF,TGTGCCAGCAGCCAAGCCCCAGGGGACGGCTATGGCTACACCTTC
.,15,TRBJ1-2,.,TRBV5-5,CASSLSHGGDYGYTF,TGTGCCAGCAGCTTATCTCACGGAGGGGACTATGGCTACACCTTC
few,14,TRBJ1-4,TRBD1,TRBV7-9,CASSEEPRGQKLFF,TGTGCCAGCAGCGAGGAACCCAGGGGGCAAAAACTGTTTTTT
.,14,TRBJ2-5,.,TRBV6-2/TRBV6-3,CASSYTAGAETQYF,TGTGCCAGCAGTTACACGGCGGGGGCGGAGACCCAGTACTTC
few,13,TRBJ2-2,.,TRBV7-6,CASSLGFTGELFF,TGTGCCAGCAGCTTGGGGTTCACCGGGGAGCTGTTTTTT
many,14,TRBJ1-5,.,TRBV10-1,CASSAGYSNQPQHF,TGCGCCAGCAGTGCCGGGTATAGCAATCAGCCCCAGCATTTT
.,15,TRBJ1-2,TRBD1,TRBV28,CASSLGSTGKGGYTF,TGTGCCAGCAGTTTGGGATCGACAGGGAAGGGTGGCTACACCTTC
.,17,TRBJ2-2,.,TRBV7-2,CASRLAPGTQNTGELFF,TGTGCCAGCAGACTGGCCCCCGGGACACAGAACACCGGGGAGCTGTTTTTT
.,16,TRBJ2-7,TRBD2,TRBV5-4,CASSPRSSGLSYEQYF,TGTGCCAGCAGCCCCAGGTCTAGCGGACTCTCCTACGAGCAGTACTTC
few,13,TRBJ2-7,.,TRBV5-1,CASSLDTFYEQYF,TGCGCCAGCAGCTTGGACACATTCTACGAGCAGTACTTC
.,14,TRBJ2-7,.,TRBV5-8,CASSLELYSYEQYF,TGTGCCAGCAGCCTAGAACTCTATTCCTACGAGCAGTACTTC
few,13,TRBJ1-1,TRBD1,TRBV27,CASSQQGRTEAFF,TGTGCCAGCAGCCAACAGGGGAGGACTGAAGCTTTCTTT
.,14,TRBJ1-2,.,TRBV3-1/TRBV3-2,CASSQRGSNYGYTF,TGTGCCAGCAGCCAACGCGGCAGTAACTATGGCTACACCTTC
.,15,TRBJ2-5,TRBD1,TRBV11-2,CASSFSDRGRETQYF,TGTGCCAGCAGCTTCTCGGACAGGGGGCGAGAGACCCAGTACTTC
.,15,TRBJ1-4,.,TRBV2,CASSVMGGSNEKLFF,TGTGCCAGCAGTGTCATGGGGGGCTCAAATGAAAAACTGTTTTTT
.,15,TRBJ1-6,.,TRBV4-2,CASAAGPAKNSPLHF,TGTGCCAGTGCGGCGGGGCCCGCGAAAAATTCACCCCTCCACTTT
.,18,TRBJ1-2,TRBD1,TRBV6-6,CASSPLSGTALGNYGYTF,TGTGCCAGCAGTCCCTTAAGCGGGACAGCCCTCGGGAACTATGGCTACACCTTC
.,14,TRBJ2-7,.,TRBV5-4,CASSSAEVVYEQYF,TGTGCCAGCAGCTCGGCGGAGGTTGTGTACGAGCAGTACTTC
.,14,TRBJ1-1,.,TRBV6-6,CATTWGGRGTEAFF,TGTGCCACCACGTGGGGGGGCAGAGGCACTGAAGCTTTCTTT
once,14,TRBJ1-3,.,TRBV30,CAWSVGGPGNTIYF,TGTGCCTGGAGTGTAGGGGGGCCTGGAAACACCATATATTTT
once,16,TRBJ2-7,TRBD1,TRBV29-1,CSVAGGPGQYSYEQYF,TGCAGCGTTGCTGGTGGGCCGGGACAGTACTCCTACGAGCAGTACTTC
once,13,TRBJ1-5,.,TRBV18,CASSPSGDQPQHF,TGTGCCAGCTCACCATCGGGCGATCAGCCCCAGCATTTT
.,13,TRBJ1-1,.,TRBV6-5,CASSRQTYTEAFF,TGTGCCAGCAGTAGACAAACCTACACTGAAGCTTTCTTT
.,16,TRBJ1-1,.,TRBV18,CASSPPPGSVSTEAFF,TGTGCCAGCTCACCACCGCCAGGCTCCGTGAGCACTGAAGCTTTCTTT
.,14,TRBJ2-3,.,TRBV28,CASSFWTQTDTQYF,TGTGCCAGCAGTTTTTGGACTCAGACAGATACGCAGTATTTT
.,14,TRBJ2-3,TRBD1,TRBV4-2,CASSQGDSADTQYF,TGTGCCAGCAGCCAAGGGGACAGCGCAGATACGCAGTATTTT
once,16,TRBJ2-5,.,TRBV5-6,CASSLGPGAVQETQYF,TGTGCCAGCAGCTTAGGCCCGGGGGCGGTCCAAGAGACCCAGTACTTC
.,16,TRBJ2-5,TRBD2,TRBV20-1,CSASRLAGGIQETQYF,TGCAGTGCTAGTAGACTAGCGGGGGGGATCCAAGAGACCCAGTACTTC
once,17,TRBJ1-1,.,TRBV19,CASRKGMGIDRDTEAFF,TGTGCCAGTAGGAAAGGAATGGGGATAGACAGAGACACTGAAGCTTTCTTT